These T cell receptor beta chains were read from a single sample in a study of blood T cell repertoires in COVID-19. Sequencing was performed with immunoSEQ multiplex PCR; in TCRdb, only in-frame clones are kept and a portion is missing. Among fewer than 85,000 clones listed, about 88% were seen once. Source material: peripheral blood. The receptor set was obtained from a human donor in a cohort sampled during active COVID-19. CDR3s leave out the opening cysteine and the closing phenylalanine or tryptophan. A D gene is named only where the DNA matches it firmly. Clone size, where shown, is once, few, many, or a class for clones that have expanded.

j_gene | v_gene | abundance | d_gene | CDR3aa
TRBJ1-1 | TRBV2 | . | . | ASSGGRNTEAF
TRBJ1-4 | TRBV19 | . | . | ASHQDPTNEKLF
TRBJ2-3 | TRBV7-2 | . | . | ASSLNTVSTDTQY
TRBJ2-7 | TRBV11-2 | . | . | ASSLERGLGLEQY
TRBJ2-3 | TRBV28 | . | TRBD2 | ASSFGGLAGDLSTDTQY
TRBJ2-1 | TRBV7-2 | few | . | ASSLVQDNEQF
TRBJ2-1 | TRBV28 | . | TRBD2 | ASRRTSGRSSYNEQF
TRBJ1-5 | TRBV2 | . | TRBD1 | ASRVGTGGNQPQH
TRBJ1-2 | TRBV7-9 | . | TRBD1 | ASSVSGTDAYGYT
TRBJ2-6 | TRBV5-1 | . | . | ASGANTGANVLT
TRBJ2-7 | TRBV5-8 | . | . | ASSLEGLAKEEQY
TRBJ2-7 | TRBV7-9 | once | TRBD2 | ASSLVSGAPYEQY
TRBJ1-1 | TRBV25-1 | . | . | ASSEFGGDAF
TRBJ2-3 | TRBV9 | . | TRBD2 | ASSPRAMASGLTDTQY
TRBJ2-2 | TRBV5-4 | once | TRBD2 | ASSLSGTTGTGELF
TRBJ2-1 | TRBV27 | . | TRBD1 | ASSLVDRGGVVQF
TRBJ2-2 | TRBV5-4 | . | . | ASSLSQGRTGELF
TRBJ2-7 | TRBV5-1 | . | TRBD1 | ASSLVLRKRPGQVYEQY
TRBJ1-3 | TRBV4-1 | . | TRBD1 | ASSQAGTARNFRLSGNTIY
TRBJ2-7 | TRBV7-2 | . | TRBD2 | ASSPRLAGAYEQY